What follows is one TCR beta chain and its context. This clone's antigen is unknown. Base qualities were left out, and no much larger clone turns up one base away. Using the deep immunoSEQ assay, TCR CDR3 regions were amplified from genomic DNA by multiplex PCR. For each cell subset, the extracted genomic DNA was distributed evenly across all wells of several immunoSEQ 96-well plates, and each plate served as one replicate. For sorted subsets, about 210 ng of genomic DNA, equivalent to roughly 33,000 T cell genomes, went into each replicate PCR. The purified libraries were quantified using a Qubit 3.0 fluorometer, sized with a Bioanalyzer 2100, and then quantified again using the KAPA Library Quantification kit. Each immunoSEQ 96-well plate was sequenced on its own single-read 150-cycle Illumina NextSeq 550 flow cell. The original methods were these. The immunoSEQ output contained only junctional sequences without quality scores, so filtering could not match that applied to full-length reads. Sequences were annotated with PyIR, a Python wrapper for IgBLAST v1.9, and V/J genes and CDR3 were assigned using IMGT germline references. Reads were filtered out if the reads had weak V/J assignments (E-value above 1e-6), no CDR3, stop codons, out-of-frame junctions, or ambiguous translated residues. A V3J clonotype was defined by an identical inferred V gene, J gene, and CDR3 amino acid sequence. The percentage overlap between two repertoires was calculated by dividing the number of shared unique clonotypes by the size of the smaller repertoire. RTK rarefaction, the Chao1 estimator, and Recon v2.1 estimates of unobserved clonotypes were used to assess repertoire richness. OLGA was used to compute generation probabilities for all TCRbeta clonotypes that the gDNA method yielded from several donors. TCRdb carries this immuneACCESS record with in-frame sequences only. Its versions omit some clonotypes, under half of them owing to an unresolved V gene in the studies checked, with the rest unexplained. V and J calls and clone size are copied from that table; D and trimming were computed from the DNA. This sample lists roughly 500,000 clones; about 96% were detected once. Of the sample, approximately 0.062% falls within the top ten clones.

The sample originates from a study of shared clonotypes between healthy human individuals (dated by TCRdb to the early 2020s). About the study as a whole: Three men and a couple of women, aged 18 to 49 years, made up the cohort. For each donor, three plates each were used for CD4 naive and CD4 memory, two plates were used for CD8 naive, and one plate was used for CD8 memory. To estimate repertoire size and how much clonotypes are shared between individuals, the study performed deep sequencing of blood TCR repertoires from a few healthy adults. To increase sequencing depth and limit assay-specific biases, TCR repertoire library preparation and sequencing were carried out by different laboratories using diverse techniques. Per donor, leukapheresis produced somewhere between about 0.9 and 10 billion PBMCs.

Overall results and qualifications from the work: Naive subsets generally had larger estimated clonotype richness than memory subsets did. When a handful of donors were compared, the shared fraction of clonotypes was about 5% for naive CD4, about 4% for naive CD8, more than 2% for memory CD4, and 0.4% for memory CD8. The genetic and exposure-history diversity represented was limited by the small number of donors. Pairwise subsampling led to the expectation that sequencing depth would affect the degree of clonotype sharing among donors. Higher generation probabilities were observed for clonotypes shared by all four sorted-subset donors than for non-shared clonotypes. Sampling was restricted to blood, and TCR repertoires in tissue are likely to differ from TCR repertoires in blood. Rarefaction of sorted-subset datasets indicated incomplete sequencing despite the large sequencing depth.

The CDR3 runs 15 amino acids, cysteine and phenylalanine included. Only the CDR3 region is kept as DNA, spanning 45 bases read in frame from base 1. Germline trimming: 5 bases from V, 2 bases from J; junction bases outside gene matches: 5. Reading the germline V gene (reference sequence) gives CDR1 LNHDA and CDR2 SQIVND. The donors were healthy, HIV-negative adults who had no recently reported acute infections or vaccinations. Every donor was a Caucasian adult living in Nashville, Tennessee, USA. CD4+ T cells were enriched by magnetic negative selection, after which naive cells were positively selected on CD45RA and the negative fraction was taken as the memory subset. Blood was obtained by leukapheresis, after which PBMCs were separated by Ficoll-Histopaque density gradient centrifugation and cryopreserved in liquid nitrogen vapor phase. Analytical flow cytometry was used to check the purity and quantity of every magnetically sorted T cell population. Genomic DNA was isolated from every sorted fraction and measured by UV absorbance on a Nanodrop 2000c.

Sequenced material: naive CD4+ T cells sorted from blood. According to the study, the label for this sample's cell subset or site signals: CD45RA+ positively selected. Recombination joined TRBV19 with TRBJ2-2, and TRBD1 aligns with 7 junction nucleotides. The source of this sequence is a woman in her twenties or thirties in good health. The CDR3: CASSGDRANTGELFF. The sequenced DNA: TGTGCCAGTAGTGGTGACAGGGCAAACACCGGGGAGCTGTTTTTT. The CDR3, completed at both ends by the reference TRBV19 and TRBJ2-2 genes, gives the full variable domain DGGITQSPKYLFRKEGQNVTLSCEQNLNHDAMYWYRQDPGQGLRLIYYSQIVNDFQKGDIAEGYSVSREKKESFPLTVTSAQKNPTAFYLCASSGDRANTGELFFGEGSRLTVL.